Listed here are 8 T cell receptor beta chains from one sample, sequenced in a study of T cells after posttransplantation cyclophosphamide. Data came from immunoSEQ multiplex PCR; TCRdb stores just in-frame clones and leaves some out. The sample shows tens of thousands of clones, about 86% of them seen only once. The material sequenced was PBMCs. These receptors all come from a man aged 25 to 45 with a blood cancer, CMV-positive, and with a related stem cell donor.

The chain has TRBV11-3 and TRBJ2-1, with 9 nucleotides matching TRBD2. The CDR3 runs to 17 residues. The junction had 11 bases not matched to a gene; V was cut back by 1 base and J by 7 bases. Germline V CDR1 and CDR2: SGHNT, YENEEA. CDR3 region: CASSLGGGGRARNEQFF. The CDR3, as DNA: TGTGCCAGCAGCTTAGGGGGTGGCGGGAGGGCCAGGAATGAGCAGTTCTTC.

Written as DNA, the CDR3 is TGTGCCAGCAAGCTCCCGGTCAACAATGAGCAGTTCTTC. Its protein product is CASKLPVNNEQFF. V and J are TRBV5-4 and TRBJ2-1; D not resolved. The V end was cut by 6 bases, the J end by 5 bases, with 12 bases between. The CDR3 runs to 13 residues. CDR1 is SGHNT and CDR2 is YYREEE in the germline V gene (reference sequence). Looking up the rest from reference TRBV5-4 and TRBJ2-1 gives the full variable domain: ETGVTQSPTHLIKTRGQQVTLRCSSQSGHNTVSWYQQALGQGPQFIFQYYREEENGRGNFPPRFSGLQFPNYSSELNVNALELDDSALYLCASKLPVNNEQFFGPGTRLTVL.

This chain joins TRBV19 and TRBJ2-7; 12 nucleotides agree with TRBD2. The germline V gene has CDR1 LNHDA and CDR2 SQIVND (reference sequence). V lost 3 bases and J lost 6; bases outside the gene matches: 12. This CDR3 region has 17 residues. This CDR3 is CASSMSRTSGILGEQYF. The CDR3 DNA is TGTGCCAGTAGTATGTCTCGGACTAGCGGGATTCTCGGCGAGCAGTACTTC.

This clone was counted between two and nine times. V gene TRBV27 combines with J gene TRBJ1-1; D may be TRBD1 (5 bases). Germline CDR1 reads MNHEY; CDR2 reads SMNVEV (reference sequence). Deletions cut 6 bases from V and 0 bases from J, with 8 bases between. This CDR3 is built from 13 residues. The CDR3 coding sequence is TGTGCCAGCAGCAGACAGTTGAACACTGAAGCTTTCTTT. Amino acid sequence: CASSRQLNTEAFF.

CDR3 protein: CASSLHSGVSGANVLTF. CDR3 sequence (DNA): TGTGCCAGCAGCCTACACTCGGGTGTCTCTGGGGCCAACGTCCTGACTTTC. The chain has TRBV9 and TRBJ2-6; D is undetermined. The germline gives CDR1 SGDLS, CDR2 YYNGEE. Deletions cut 4 bases from V and 0 bases from J, with 14 bases between. This CDR3 spans 17 amino acids.

The chain is built from TRBV6-1 and TRBJ2-1, with 9 bases matching TRBD1. Germline values: CDR1 MNHNS, CDR2 SASEGT. The CDR3 has 15 amino acids. V gave up 3 bases and J gave up 8 bases; unmatched junction bases: 8. In DNA, the CDR3 is TGTGCCAGCAGTGAGGGGACAGGGTATAGGGATGAGCAGTTCTTC. Translation gives CASSEGTGYRDEQFF.

This clone has more than one count but fewer than ten. The J gene is TRBJ2-7, the V gene TRBV28, with 7 bases identical to TRBD2. This CDR3 region has 15 residues. After removal of 5 bases from V and 1 base from J, the junction contained 8 bases not matched to a gene. Germline loops: CDR1 MDHEN, CDR2 SYDVKM. The CDR3 region is CASSLRLAVSYEQYF. The CDR3 nucleotides read TGTGCCAGCAGTCTTAGGCTAGCGGTATCCTACGAGCAGTACTTC.

This chain uses TRBV6-5 with TRBJ2-7; D uncertain. The germline CDR1 and CDR2 sequences are MNHEY and SVGAGI. The V gene lost 0 bases and the J gene lost 5 bases, with 11 bases spanning the gap. This CDR3 is built from 14 residues. The DNA of the CDR3 is TGTGCCAGCAGTTACTCGATAAGAGGTAACGAGCAGTACTTC. Protein: CASSYSIRGNEQYF.